The 15 T cell receptor beta chains in this list originate from one sample, sequenced in a study of T cell responses to AZD1222 COVID-19 vaccine listed by TCRdb under 2021. Library construction relied on the immunoSEQ multiplex PCR assay. This immuneACCESS table, as held by TCRdb, lists in-frame sequences with V and J called but not all clones. Of the missing ones, under half trace to an unresolved V gene in checked studies; the others have no known cause. Present in this sample are about 160,000 clones, approximately 90% of which were seen just once. Clones ranked in the top ten supply 6.9% of the sample. The time point label, read with the paper, signifies: baseline before first vaccination. Source: peripheral blood, taken on day 0 of AZD1222 vaccination. The receptors come from an adult in good health.

This clone has only one observation. This chain connects TRBV12-3 or TRBV12-4 to TRBJ1-6; D is undetermined. V was pared by 3 bases and J by 10 bases, with 10 bases between. This CDR3 comprises 13 residues. The CDR3 protein is CASSLARRSPLHF. Written as DNA, the CDR3 is TGTGCCAGCAGTTTGGCCCGAAGATCACCCCTCCACTTT.

The chain links TRBV4-1 to TRBJ2-6; D ambiguous. V was shortened by 1 base and J by 0 bases, with 7 bases between the two germline ends. The CDR3 length is 16 residues. Germline V gene data show CDR1 as MGHRA and CDR2 as YSYEKL. The CDR3 protein is CASSQGHSSGANVLTF. The CDR3, as DNA: TGCGCCAGCAGCCAAGGCCATAGCTCTGGGGCCAACGTCCTGACTTTC.

This chain joins TRBV7-9 and TRBJ2-6; D uncertain. CDR1 is SEHNR and CDR2 is FQNEAQ in the germline V gene (reference sequence). V was trimmed by 3 bases and J by 4 bases, leaving 7 bases between them. The CDR3 length is 14 residues. CDR3 in DNA: TGTGCCAGCAGCTTCAGTCCCGGGGCCAACGTCCTGACTTTC. This sequence encodes CASSFSPGANVLTF. The full variable domain, with the rest looked up from reference TRBV7-9 and TRBJ2-6, is DTGVSQNPRHKITKRGQNVTFRCDPISEHNRLYWYRQTLGQGPEFLTYFQNEAQLEKSRLLSDRFSAERPKGSFSTLEIQRTEQGDSAMYLCASSFSPGANVLTFGAGSRLTVL.

The sample holds a few counts of this clone. The J gene is TRBJ1-2, the V gene TRBV5-1, with 10 bases lining up with TRBD1. V gave up 4 bases and J gave up 4 bases; unmatched junction bases: 10. This CDR3 spans 16 amino acids. In germline, CDR1 is SGHRS, CDR2 YFSETQ. DNA for the CDR3: TGCGCCAGCAGCCCGACAGGGGGCGCCGCCCTCTATGGCTACACCTTC. This sequence encodes CASSPTGGAALYGYTF.

The chain is built from TRBV18 and TRBJ1-5; 8 nucleotides agree with TRBD1. The CDR3 spans 15 residues. The germline V gene encodes CDR1 KGHSH and CDR2 LQKENI. The trim removed 6 bases at V and 0 bases at J, leaving 4 bases unmatched. The CDR3 is CASSATGDSNQPQHF. DNA of the CDR3: TGTGCCAGCTCGGCGACAGGGGATAGCAATCAGCCCCAGCATTTT.

This clone was picked up a small number of times. The V gene is TRBV9, the J gene TRBJ1-2; perhaps TRBD1 as D (6 bases). The V end was cut by 2 bases, the J end by 9 bases, with 17 bases between. The CDR3 length is 14 residues. Per the germline V gene, CDR1 is SGDLS and CDR2 is YYNGEE. The CDR3, as DNA: TGTGCCAGCAGCGTGGACGGCCAAGGGGGTAGCTACACCTTC. Encoded protein: CASSVDGQGGSYTF.

V is TRBV9 and J is TRBJ1-3; D possibly corresponds to TRBD1 (5 bases). CDR3 size: 16 residues. CDR1 SGDLS and CDR2 YYNGEE come from the germline V gene. The V end was cut by 3 bases, the J end by 5 bases, with 18 bases between. CDR3 region: CASSAGDHKRRNTIYF. The CDR3, as DNA: TGTGCCAGCAGCGCCGGGGACCATAAACGCAGAAACACCATATATTTT.

The chain employs TRBV28 and TRBJ2-7; D is perhaps TRBD1 (6 bases). V was shortened by 4 bases and J by 2 bases, with 15 bases between the two germline ends. Germline V gene sequence: CDR1 MDHEN, CDR2 SYDVKM. The CDR3 has 15 residues. The CDR3 region is CASSSASTGPYEQYF. In DNA, the CDR3 is TGTGCCAGCAGTTCCGCCTCTACAGGGCCCTACGAGCAGTACTTC.

The rearrangement uses TRBV13 and TRBJ2-1; D is undetermined. Germline CDR1 PRHDT, CDR2 FYEKMQ (reference sequence). This CDR3 has 13 amino acids. Trimming took off 0 bases at V and 5 bases at J, with 5 bases between the two ends. CDR3 DNA sequence: TGTGCCAGCAGCTTAGGACTGAACAATGAGCAGTTCTTC. Amino acid sequence: CASSLGLNNEQFF.

V is TRBV6-5 and J is TRBJ1-2; perhaps TRBD1 as D (5 bases). CDR1 and CDR2 (germline): MNHEY, SVGAGI. This CDR3 has 13 residues. The germline V and J ends were trimmed by 2 bases and 2 bases, with 6 bases remaining between them. The CDR3 here is CASSYGGNYGYTF. Written as DNA, the CDR3 is TGTGCCAGCAGTTACGGGGGAAACTATGGCTACACCTTC.

V and J are TRBV9 and TRBJ1-6; D possibly corresponds to TRBD1 (5 bases). CDR1 is SGDLS, CDR2 YYNGEE, per germline. The V gene lost 6 bases and the J gene lost 5 bases, with 6 bases spanning the gap. This CDR3 has 12 amino acids. As DNA, the CDR3 is TGTGCCAGCAAGGGGAATAATTCACCCCTCCACTTT. It translates to CASKGNNSPLHF.

This chain uses TRBV27 with TRBJ2-5, with TRBD2 matching over 15 bases. The CDR3 is made up of 16 amino acids. V lost 5 bases to trimming and J lost 1 base; unmatched junction nucleotides: 2. The germline V gene encodes CDR1 MNHEY and CDR2 SMNVEV (reference sequence). Here the CDR3 DNA reads TGTGCCAGCAGTCTGGGACTAGCGGGGGGCCAAGAGACCCAGTACTTC. This sequence encodes CASSLGLAGGQETQYF.

This chain joins TRBV27 and TRBJ2-1; 7 bases agree with TRBD1. Germline V gene data show CDR1 as MNHEY and CDR2 as SMNVEV (reference sequence). The CDR3 has 15 residues. V lost 1 base and J lost 5; bases outside the gene matches: 5. The CDR3 is CASSLFGQANNEQFF. For the CDR3, the DNA is TGTGCCAGCAGTTTATTCGGACAGGCCAACAATGAGCAGTTCTTC.

This clone was picked up one time. An end of the junction differs from the germline gene, which may be a read error. This chain links TRBV7-7 with TRBJ2-5; D possibly corresponds to TRBD1 (6 bases). Germline V gene lookup returns CDR1 SSHAT and CDR2 FNYEAQ (reference sequence). This CDR3 spans 13 amino acids. CDR3 sequence (DNA): TGTGCTAGCAGCTTCGACAGGCCATCGGCCCAGTACTTC. This translates into CASSFDRPSAQYF.

The rearrangement links TRBV3-1 (or the pseudogene TRBV3-2) to TRBJ1-1, with TRBD1 identical over 7 bases. The trim removed 3 bases at V and 0 bases at J, leaving 4 bases unmatched. There are 15 residues in the CDR3. The germline CDR1 and CDR2 sequences are LGHDT and YNNKEL (reference sequence). CDR3 loop: CASSHRDRVNTEAFF. The CDR3 nucleotides read TGTGCCAGCAGCCATCGGGACAGAGTGAACACTGAAGCTTTCTTT.